The text below deals with one TCR beta chain. Trimming pared 5 bases from V and 0 bases from J, leaving 8 bases between. Germline V gene sequence: CDR1 LNHDA, CDR2 SQIVND (reference sequence). This CDR3 has 14 residues. The assay was immunoSEQ multiplex PCR, and TCRdb's table has in-frame clones only and misses some. This table has some 58,000 clones, roughly 89% appearing once. The data belong to a study of OX40 agonist ivuxolimab in advanced cancers. This clonotype was obtained from an adult with an advanced solid tumor such as melanoma, head and neck, liver or kidney cancer. The sequences come from CD4+ or CD8+ T cells sorted from blood, collected in a trial of the OX40 agonist ivuxolimab. The chain couples TRBV19 to TRBJ2-1; D is unclear. The CDR3 DNA sequence: TGTGCCAGTAGTTTAGCCTACTCCTACAATGAGCAGTTCTTC. Translating gives CASSLAYSYNEQFF.